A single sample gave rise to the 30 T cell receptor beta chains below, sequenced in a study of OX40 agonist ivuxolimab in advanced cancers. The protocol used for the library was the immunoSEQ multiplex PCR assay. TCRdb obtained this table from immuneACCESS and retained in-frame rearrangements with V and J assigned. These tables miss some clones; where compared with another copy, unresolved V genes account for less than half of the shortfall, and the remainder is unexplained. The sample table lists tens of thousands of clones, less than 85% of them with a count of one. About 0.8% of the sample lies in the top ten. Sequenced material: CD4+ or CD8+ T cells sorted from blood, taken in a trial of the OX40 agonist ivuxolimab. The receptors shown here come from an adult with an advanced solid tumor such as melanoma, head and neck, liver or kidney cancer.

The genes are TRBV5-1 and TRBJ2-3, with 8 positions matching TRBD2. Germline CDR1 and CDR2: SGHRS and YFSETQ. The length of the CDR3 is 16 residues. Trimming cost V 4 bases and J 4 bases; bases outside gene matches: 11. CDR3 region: CASSIWGSGGADTQYF. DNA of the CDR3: TGCGCCAGCAGCATCTGGGGGAGCGGGGGAGCAGATACGCAGTATTTT.

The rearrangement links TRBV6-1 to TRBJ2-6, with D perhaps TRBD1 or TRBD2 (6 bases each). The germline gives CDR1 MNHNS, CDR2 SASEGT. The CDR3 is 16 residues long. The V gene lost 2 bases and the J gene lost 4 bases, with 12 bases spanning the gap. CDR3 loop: CASSESRGPGANVLTF. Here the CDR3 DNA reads TGTGCCAGCAGTGAAAGCCGGGGGCCCGGGGCCAACGTCCTGACTTTC.

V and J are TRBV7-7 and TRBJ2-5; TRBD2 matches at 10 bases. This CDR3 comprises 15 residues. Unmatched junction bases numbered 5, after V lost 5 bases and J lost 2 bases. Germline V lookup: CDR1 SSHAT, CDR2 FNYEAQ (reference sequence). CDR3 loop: CASSAGAGGQETQYF. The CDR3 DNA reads TGTGCCAGCAGCGCAGGAGCGGGGGGGCAAGAGACCCAGTACTTC.

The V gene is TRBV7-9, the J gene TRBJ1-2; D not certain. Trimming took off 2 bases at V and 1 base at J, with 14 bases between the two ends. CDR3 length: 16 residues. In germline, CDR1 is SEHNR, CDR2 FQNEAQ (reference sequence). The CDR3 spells CASSLQSGPNNYGYTF. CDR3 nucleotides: TGTGCCAGCAGCTTACAATCCGGCCCAAATAACTATGGCTACACCTTC.

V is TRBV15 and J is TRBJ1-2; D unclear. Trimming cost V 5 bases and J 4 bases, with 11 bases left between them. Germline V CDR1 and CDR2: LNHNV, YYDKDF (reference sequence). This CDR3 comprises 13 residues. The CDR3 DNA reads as TGTGCCACCAGCCTAGACACCACCTATGGCTACACCTTC. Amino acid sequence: CATSLDTTYGYTF.

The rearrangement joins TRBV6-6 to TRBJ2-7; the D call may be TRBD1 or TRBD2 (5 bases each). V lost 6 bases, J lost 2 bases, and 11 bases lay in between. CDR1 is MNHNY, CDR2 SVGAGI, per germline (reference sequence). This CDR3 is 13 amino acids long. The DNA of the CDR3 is TGTGCCAGCAGATATGGGGACCCCTACGAGCAGTACTTC. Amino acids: CASRYGDPYEQYF.

CDR3 bases: TGTGCCAGTAGTATCCGGACTAGACCCGGGGAGACCCAGTACTTC. It translates to CASSIRTRPGETQYF. The J gene is TRBJ2-5, the V gene TRBV19; TRBD2 matches 7 bases. V was pared by 3 bases and J by 5 bases, with 9 bases of the junction left unmatched. The CDR3 runs 15 residues. The germline gives CDR1 LNHDA, CDR2 SQIVND (reference sequence).

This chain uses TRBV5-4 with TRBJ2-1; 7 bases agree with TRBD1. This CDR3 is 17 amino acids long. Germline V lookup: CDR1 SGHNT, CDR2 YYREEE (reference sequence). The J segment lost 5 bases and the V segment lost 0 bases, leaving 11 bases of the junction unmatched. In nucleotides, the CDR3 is TGTGCCAGCAGCTTGGCGGGCAGGGGGATCCTAAACAATGAGCAGTTCTTC. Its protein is CASSLAGRGILNNEQFF.

The CDR3 loop reads CASTRGGWDNQPQHF. CDR3 sequence (DNA): TGTGCCAGCACTCGAGGGGGCTGGGACAATCAGCCCCAGCATTTT. The chain uses TRBV6-1 and TRBJ1-5; TRBD1 matches at 7 bases. The CDR3 consists of 15 residues. V dropped 7 bases and J dropped 3; count of bases not matched to a gene: 9. The germline CDR1 and CDR2 sequences are MNHNS and SASEGT.

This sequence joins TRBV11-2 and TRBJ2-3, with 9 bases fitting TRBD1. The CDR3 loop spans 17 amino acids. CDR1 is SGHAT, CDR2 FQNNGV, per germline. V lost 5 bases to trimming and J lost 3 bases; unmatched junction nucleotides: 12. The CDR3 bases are TGTGCCAGCAGCCAGTCTGCTGGGACAGGGAGGACAGATACGCAGTATTTT. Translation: CASSQSAGTGRTDTQYF.

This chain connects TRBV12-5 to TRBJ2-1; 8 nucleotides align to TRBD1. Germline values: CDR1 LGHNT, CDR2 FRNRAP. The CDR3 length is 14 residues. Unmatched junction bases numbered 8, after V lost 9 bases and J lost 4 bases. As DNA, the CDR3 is TGTGCTAGCTCTACAGGGGGATCATACAATGAGCAGTTCTTC. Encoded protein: CASSTGGSYNEQFF.

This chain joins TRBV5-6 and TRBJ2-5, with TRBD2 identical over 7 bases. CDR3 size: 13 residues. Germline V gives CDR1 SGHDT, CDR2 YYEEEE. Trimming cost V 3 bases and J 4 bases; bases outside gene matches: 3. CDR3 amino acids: CASSSGLGETQYF. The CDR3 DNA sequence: TGTGCCAGCAGCTCAGGACTAGGAGAGACCCAGTACTTC.

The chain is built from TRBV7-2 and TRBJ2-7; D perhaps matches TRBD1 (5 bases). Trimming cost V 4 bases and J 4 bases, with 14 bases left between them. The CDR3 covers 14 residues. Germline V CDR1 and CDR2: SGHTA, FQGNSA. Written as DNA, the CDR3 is TGTGCCAGCAGCTCCCAAAGGGGCCAATACGAGCAGTACTTC. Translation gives CASSSQRGQYEQYF.

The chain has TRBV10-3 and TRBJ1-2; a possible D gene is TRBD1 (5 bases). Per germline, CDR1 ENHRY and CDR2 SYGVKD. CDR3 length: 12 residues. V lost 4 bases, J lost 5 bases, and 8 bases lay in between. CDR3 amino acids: CAISVDRYGYTF. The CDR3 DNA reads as TGTGCCATCAGTGTAGACAGATATGGCTACACCTTC.

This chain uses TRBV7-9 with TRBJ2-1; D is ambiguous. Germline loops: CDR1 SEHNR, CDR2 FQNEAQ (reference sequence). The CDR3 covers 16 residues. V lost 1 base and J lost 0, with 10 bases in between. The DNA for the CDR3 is TGTGCCAGCAGCTTAGTGCGACTGCCCTCCTACAATGAGCAGTTCTTC. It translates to CASSLVRLPSYNEQFF.

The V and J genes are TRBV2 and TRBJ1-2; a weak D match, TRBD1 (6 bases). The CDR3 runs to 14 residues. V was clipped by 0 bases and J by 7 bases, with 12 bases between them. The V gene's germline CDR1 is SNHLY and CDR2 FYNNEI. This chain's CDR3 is CASSEAGGPGGYTF. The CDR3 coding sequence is TGTGCCAGCAGTGAAGCGGGGGGGCCAGGTGGCTACACCTTC.

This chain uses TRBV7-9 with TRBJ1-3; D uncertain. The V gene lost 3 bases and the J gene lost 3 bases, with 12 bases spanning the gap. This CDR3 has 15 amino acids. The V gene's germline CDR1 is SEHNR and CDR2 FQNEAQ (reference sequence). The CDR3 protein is CASSLARGFGNTIYF. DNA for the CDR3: TGTGCCAGCAGCTTGGCCCGCGGGTTTGGAAACACCATATATTTT.

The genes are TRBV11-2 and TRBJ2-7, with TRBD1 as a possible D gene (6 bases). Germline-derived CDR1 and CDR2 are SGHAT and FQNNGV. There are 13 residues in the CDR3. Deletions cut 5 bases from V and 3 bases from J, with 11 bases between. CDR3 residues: CASSTRDNYEQYF. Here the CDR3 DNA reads TGTGCCAGCAGCACCCGGGACAACTACGAGCAGTACTTC.

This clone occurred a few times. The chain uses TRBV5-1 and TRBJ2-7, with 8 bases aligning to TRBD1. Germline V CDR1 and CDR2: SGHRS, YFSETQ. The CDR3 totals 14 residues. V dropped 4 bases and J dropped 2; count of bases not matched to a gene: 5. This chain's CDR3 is CASSGTGLAYEQYF. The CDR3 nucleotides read TGCGCCAGCAGCGGGACAGGCCTGGCCTACGAGCAGTACTTC.

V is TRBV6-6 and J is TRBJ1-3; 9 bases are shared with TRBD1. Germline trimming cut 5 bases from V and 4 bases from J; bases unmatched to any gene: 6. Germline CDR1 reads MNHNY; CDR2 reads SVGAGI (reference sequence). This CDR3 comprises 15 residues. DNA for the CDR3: TGTGCCAGCAGTCTACAGGGGGCGGGAGGAAACACCATATATTTT. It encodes CASSLQGAGGNTIYF.

CDR3 loop: CASSEDRGRDTQYF. The CDR3 DNA is TGTGCCAGCAGCGAGGACAGGGGAAGGGATACGCAGTATTTT. The chain links TRBV5-5 to TRBJ2-3; 9 nucleotides agree with TRBD1. Germline lookup yields CDR1 SGHKS and CDR2 YYEKEE (reference sequence). The CDR3 loop spans 14 amino acids. J lost 6 bases, V lost 4 bases, and 6 bases had no gene match.

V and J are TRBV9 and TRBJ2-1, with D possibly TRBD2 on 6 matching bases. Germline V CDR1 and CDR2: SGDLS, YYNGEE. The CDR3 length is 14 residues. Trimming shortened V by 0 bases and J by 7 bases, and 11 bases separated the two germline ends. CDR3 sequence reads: CASSVVGLGNEQFF. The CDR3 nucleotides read TGTGCCAGCAGCGTAGTGGGACTGGGAAATGAGCAGTTCTTC.

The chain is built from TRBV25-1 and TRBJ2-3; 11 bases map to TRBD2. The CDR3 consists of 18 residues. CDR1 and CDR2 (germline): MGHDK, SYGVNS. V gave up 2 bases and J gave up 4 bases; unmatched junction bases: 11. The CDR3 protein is CASSERLRTSGPPDTQYF. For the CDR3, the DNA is TGTGCCAGCAGTGAAAGGCTTAGGACTAGCGGGCCCCCAGATACGCAGTATTTT.

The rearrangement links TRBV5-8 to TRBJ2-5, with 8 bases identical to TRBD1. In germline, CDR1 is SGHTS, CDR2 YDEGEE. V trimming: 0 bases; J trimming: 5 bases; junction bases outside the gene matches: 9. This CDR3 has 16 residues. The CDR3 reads CASSLAGQGAWETQYF. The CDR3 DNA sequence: TGTGCCAGCAGCTTGGCTGGTCAGGGGGCGTGGGAGACCCAGTACTTC.

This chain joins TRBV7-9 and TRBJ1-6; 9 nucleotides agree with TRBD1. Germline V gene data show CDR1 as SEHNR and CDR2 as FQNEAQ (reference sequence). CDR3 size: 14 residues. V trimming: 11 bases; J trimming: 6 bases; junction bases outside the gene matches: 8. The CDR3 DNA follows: TGTGCCGGCGAGACAGGGGGGAGTAATTCACCCCTCCACTTT. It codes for CAGETGGSNSPLHF.

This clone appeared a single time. Here the CDR3 DNA reads TGCAGCGTTGAAGGCCAGATACCTTACGAGCAGTACTTC. Amino acids: CSVEGQIPYEQYF. The chain links TRBV29-1 to TRBJ2-7; unclear D gene. The CDR3 sequence is 13 residues long. CDR1 and CDR2 (germline): SQVTM, ANQGSEA. Deletions cut 1 base from V and 4 bases from J, with 11 bases between.

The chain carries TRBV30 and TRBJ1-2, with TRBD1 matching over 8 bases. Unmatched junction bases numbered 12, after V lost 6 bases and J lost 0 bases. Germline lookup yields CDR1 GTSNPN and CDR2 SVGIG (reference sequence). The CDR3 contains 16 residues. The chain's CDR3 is CACARGRGLTNYGYTF. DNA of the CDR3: TGTGCCTGCGCAAGGGGCAGGGGGCTGACTAACTATGGCTACACCTTC.

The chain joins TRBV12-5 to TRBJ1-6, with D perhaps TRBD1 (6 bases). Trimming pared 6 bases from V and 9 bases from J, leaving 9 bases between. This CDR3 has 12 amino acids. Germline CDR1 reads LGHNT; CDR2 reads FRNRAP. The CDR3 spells CASGNRASPLHF. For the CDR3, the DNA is TGTGCTAGTGGCAACAGGGCTTCACCCCTCCACTTT. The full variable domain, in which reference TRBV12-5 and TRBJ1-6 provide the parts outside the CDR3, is DARVTQTPRHKVTEMGQEVTMRCQPILGHNTVFWYRQTMMQGLELLAYFRNRAPLDDSGMPKDRFSAEMPDATLATLKIQPSEPRDSAVYFCASGNRASPLHFGNGTRLTVT.

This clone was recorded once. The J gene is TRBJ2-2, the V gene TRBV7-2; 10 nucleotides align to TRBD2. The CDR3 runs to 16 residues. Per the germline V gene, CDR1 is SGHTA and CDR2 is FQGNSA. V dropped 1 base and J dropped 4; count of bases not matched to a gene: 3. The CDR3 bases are TGTGCCAGCAGCTTAGTTAGGACTAGCGGCACCGGGGAGCTGTTTTTT. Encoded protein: CASSLVRTSGTGELFF.

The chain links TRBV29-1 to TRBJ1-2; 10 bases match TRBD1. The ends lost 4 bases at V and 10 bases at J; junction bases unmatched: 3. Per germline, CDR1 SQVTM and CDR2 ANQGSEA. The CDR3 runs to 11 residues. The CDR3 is CSVAGQGDYTF. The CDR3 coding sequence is TGCAGCGTTGCCGGACAGGGGGACTACACCTTC.